This TCR beta chain stems from a study of lymphopenia after photon versus proton radiotherapy. General observations from the study: A bigger post-nadir fall in TCR diversity correlated inversely with survival time in deceased patients. Relative stability marked proton patients; photon patients lost diversity and naive cells. Only patients who died were analyzed for survival; proton advantage is unproven. Post-nadir diversity loss with photons came from oligoclonal expansion, particularly CD8+ Temra cells.

Comment on this clone: What it binds is not known.

Clones were read by immunoSEQ multiplex PCR, and TCRdb kept only the in-frame ones, dropping some. The sample records roughly 30,000 clones, 87% being singletons. The V end was cut by 7 bases, the J end by 3 bases, with 11 bases between. The CDR3 length is 12 residues. Germline V gene lookup returns CDR1 SGHNT and CDR2 YYREEE (reference sequence). The source material was peripheral blood, sampled from a patient treated with proton-based radiotherapy. This chain uses TRBV5-4 with TRBJ2-7, with D uncertain. The receptor's source is a woman aged 55-70 years with cholangiocarcinoma. Some clones in this sample may be carry-over from other donors' samples. This chain's CDR3 is CASGFENYEQYF. CDR3 in DNA: TGTGCCAGCGGATTTGAAAACTACGAGCAGTACTTC.